The text below deals with one T cell receptor (beta chain). Its antigen is undetermined. This specimen belongs to a study of cytomegalovirus exposure and HLA in healthy donors. The CDR3 is 17 residues long. V lost 5 bases to trimming and J lost 2 bases, with 19 bases between them. Germline CDR1 reads SGHAT; CDR2 reads FQNNGV. General study findings and limits: For most TCR sequences rarity was the rule, although some public TCRs occurred in many donors.

The data were produced by immunoSEQ multiplex PCR, yet TCRdb's version contains in-frame clones alone and is incomplete. There are 65,000 or so clones in the sample; roughly 94% occur only once, and about 4.5% lies in the top ten. The sequence derives from a man in his late teens or twenties in good health and CMV-seropositive. The chain uses TRBV11-2 and TRBJ2-1, with TRBD2 as a possible D gene (6 bases). Sequenced input: PBMCs. The CDR3 sequence is CASSPREAARPYNEQFF. The CDR3 region has the DNA TGTGCCAGCAGCCCTAGGGAGGCGGCCCGGCCCTACAATGAGCAGTTCTTC.